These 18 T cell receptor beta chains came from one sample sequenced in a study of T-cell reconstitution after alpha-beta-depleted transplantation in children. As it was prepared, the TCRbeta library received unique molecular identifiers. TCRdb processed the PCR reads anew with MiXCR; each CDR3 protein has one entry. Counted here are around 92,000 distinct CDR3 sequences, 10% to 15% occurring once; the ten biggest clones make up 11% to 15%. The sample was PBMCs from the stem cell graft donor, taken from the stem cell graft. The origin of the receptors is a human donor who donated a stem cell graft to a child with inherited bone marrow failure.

CDR3 protein: CSVGTGVSTQYF. As DNA, the CDR3 is TGCAGCGTTGGGACAGGGGTTTCCACCCAGTACTTC. The chain uses TRBV29-1 and TRBJ2-5, with 9 bases matching TRBD1. Trimming removed 4 bases from V and 8 bases from J; junction bases left unmatched: 5. The CDR3 has 12 residues. The germline CDR1 and CDR2 sequences are SQVTM and ANQGSEA.

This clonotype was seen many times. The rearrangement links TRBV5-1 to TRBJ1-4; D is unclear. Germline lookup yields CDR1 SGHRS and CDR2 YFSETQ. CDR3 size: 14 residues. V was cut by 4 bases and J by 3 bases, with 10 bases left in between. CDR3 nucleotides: TGCGCCAGCAGCAGCAGCGGATCTAATGAAAAACTGTTTTTT. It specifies CASSSSGSNEKLFF.

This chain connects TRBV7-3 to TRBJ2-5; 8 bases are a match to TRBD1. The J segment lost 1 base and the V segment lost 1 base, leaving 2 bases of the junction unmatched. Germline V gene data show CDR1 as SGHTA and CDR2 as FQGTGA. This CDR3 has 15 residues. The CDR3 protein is CASSLRTGRQETQYF. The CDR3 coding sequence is TGTGCCAGCAGCTTAAGGACAGGGCGCCAAGAGACCCAGTACTTC.

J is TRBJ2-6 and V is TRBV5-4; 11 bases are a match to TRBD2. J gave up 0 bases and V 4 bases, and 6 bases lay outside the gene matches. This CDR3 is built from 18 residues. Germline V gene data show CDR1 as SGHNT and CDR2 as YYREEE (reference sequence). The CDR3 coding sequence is TGTGCCAGCAGCCGGGGACTAGCGGCACTCTCTGGGGCCAACGTCCTGACTTTC. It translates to CASSRGLAALSGANVLTF.

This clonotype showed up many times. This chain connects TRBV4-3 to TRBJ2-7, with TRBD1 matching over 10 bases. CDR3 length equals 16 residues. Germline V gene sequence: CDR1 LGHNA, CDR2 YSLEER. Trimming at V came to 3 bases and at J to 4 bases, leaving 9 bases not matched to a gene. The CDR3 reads CASSQDGTGVWYEQYF. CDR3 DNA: TGCGCCAGCAGCCAGGACGGGACAGGGGTTTGGTACGAGCAGTACTTC.

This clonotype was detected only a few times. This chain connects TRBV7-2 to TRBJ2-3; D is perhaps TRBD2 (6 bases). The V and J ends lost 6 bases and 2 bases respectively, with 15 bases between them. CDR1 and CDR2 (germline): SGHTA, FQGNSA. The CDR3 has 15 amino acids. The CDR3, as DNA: TGTGCCAGCAGGCCACCGGGACTTAACACAGATACGCAGTATTTT. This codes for CASRPPGLNTDTQYF.

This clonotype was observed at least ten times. The CDR3 coding sequence is TGCGCCAGCAGAGGTGGGGCGCGCACTGAAGCTTTCTTT. It codes for CASRGGARTEAFF. The chain carries TRBV5-1 and TRBJ1-1; the D gene is possibly TRBD1 (5 bases). Germline CDR1 SGHRS, CDR2 YFSETQ. The CDR3 runs 13 residues. Trimming cost V 5 bases and J 4 bases, with 12 bases left between them.

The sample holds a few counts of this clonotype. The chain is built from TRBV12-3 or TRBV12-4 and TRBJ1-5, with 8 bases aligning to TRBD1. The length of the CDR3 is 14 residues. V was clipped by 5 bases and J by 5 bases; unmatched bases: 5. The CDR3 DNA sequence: TGTGCCAGCAGTCGACAGGGGAGTTATCAGCCCCAGCATTTT. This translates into CASSRQGSYQPQHF.

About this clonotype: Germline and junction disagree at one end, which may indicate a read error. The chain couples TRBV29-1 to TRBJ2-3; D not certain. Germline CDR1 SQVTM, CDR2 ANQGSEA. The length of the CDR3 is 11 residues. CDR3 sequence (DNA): TGCAGTGTTGCGGACCCAGATACGCAGTATTTT. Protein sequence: CSVADPDTQYF.

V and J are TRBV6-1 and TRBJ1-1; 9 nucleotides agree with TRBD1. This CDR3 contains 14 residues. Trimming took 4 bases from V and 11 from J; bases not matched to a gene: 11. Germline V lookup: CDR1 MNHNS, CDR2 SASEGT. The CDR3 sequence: CASSAVSGTGLAFF. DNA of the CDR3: TGTGCCAGCAGTGCCGTTTCCGGGACAGGGTTGGCTTTCTTT.

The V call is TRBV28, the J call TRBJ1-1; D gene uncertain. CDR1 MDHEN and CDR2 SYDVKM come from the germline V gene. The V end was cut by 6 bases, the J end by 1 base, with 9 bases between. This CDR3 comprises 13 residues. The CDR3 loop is CASRYTRNTEAFF. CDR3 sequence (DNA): TGTGCCAGCAGGTACACGAGGAACACTGAAGCTTTCTTT.

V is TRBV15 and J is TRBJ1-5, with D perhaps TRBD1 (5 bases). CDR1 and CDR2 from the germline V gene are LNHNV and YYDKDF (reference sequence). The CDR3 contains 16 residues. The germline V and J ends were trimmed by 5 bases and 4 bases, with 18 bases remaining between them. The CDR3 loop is CATSGKLTVRNQPQHF. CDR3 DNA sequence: TGTGCCACCAGCGGAAAATTGACAGTGAGGAATCAGCCCCAGCATTTT.

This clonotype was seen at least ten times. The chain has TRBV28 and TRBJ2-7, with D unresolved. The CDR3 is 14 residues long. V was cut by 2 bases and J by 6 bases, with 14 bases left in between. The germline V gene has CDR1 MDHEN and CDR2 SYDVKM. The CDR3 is CASSLTRLPLEQYF. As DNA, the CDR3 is TGTGCCAGCAGTTTAACGCGGTTGCCCCTCGAGCAGTACTTC.

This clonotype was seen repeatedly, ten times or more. The CDR3 coding sequence is TGCAGTGCTAGATCGCAGATCTCCTACGAGCAGTACTTC. Translated: CSARSQISYEQYF. The chain carries TRBV20-1 and TRBJ2-7; D remains unclear. This CDR3 has 13 amino acids. V was clipped by 2 bases and J by 0 bases, with 8 bases between them. Germline lookup yields CDR1 DFQATT and CDR2 SNEGSKA (reference sequence).

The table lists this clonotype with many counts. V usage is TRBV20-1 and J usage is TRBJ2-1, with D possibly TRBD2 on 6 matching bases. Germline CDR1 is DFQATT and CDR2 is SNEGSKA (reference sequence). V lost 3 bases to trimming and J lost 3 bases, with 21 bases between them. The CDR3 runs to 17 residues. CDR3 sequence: CSARNPGGRGYYNEQFF. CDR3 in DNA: TGCAGTGCTAGGAATCCCGGGGGACGGGGATACTACAATGAGCAGTTCTTC.

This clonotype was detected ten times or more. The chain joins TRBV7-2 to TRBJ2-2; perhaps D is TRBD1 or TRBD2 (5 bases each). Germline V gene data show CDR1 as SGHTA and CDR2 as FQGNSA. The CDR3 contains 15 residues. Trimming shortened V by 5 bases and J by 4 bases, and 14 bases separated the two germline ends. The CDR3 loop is CASSRGQPSTGELFF. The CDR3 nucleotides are TGTGCCAGCAGCCGGGGCCAACCGAGCACCGGGGAGCTGTTTTTT.

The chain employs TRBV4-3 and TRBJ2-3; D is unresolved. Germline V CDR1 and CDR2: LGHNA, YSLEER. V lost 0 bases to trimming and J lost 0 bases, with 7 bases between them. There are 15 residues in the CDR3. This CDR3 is CASSQEPDSTDTQYF. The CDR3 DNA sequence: TGCGCCAGCAGCCAAGAACCCGACAGCACAGATACGCAGTATTTT.

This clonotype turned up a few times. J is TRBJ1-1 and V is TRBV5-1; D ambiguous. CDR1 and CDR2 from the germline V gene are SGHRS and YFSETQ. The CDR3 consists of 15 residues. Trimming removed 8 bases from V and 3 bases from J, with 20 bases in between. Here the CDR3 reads CASQGSIWSDTEAFF. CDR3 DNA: TGCGCCAGTCAAGGGTCCATCTGGTCGGACACTGAAGCTTTCTTT.